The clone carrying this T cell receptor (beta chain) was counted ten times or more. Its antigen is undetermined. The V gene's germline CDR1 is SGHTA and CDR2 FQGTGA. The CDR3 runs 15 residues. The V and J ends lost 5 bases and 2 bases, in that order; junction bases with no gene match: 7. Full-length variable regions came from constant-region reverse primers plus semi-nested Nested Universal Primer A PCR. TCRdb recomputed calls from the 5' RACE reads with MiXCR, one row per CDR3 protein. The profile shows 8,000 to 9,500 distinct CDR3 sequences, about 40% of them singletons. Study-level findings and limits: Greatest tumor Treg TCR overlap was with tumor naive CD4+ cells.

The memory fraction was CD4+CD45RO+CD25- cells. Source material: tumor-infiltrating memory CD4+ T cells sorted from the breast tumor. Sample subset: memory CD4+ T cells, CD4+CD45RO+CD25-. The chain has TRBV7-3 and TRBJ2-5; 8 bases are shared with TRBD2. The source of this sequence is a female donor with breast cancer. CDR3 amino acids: CASSKSGGPQETQYF. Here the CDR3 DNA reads TGTGCCAGCAGCAAAAGCGGGGGTCCACAAGAGACCCAGTACTTC. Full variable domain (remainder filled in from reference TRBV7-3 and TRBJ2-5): GAGVSQTPSNKVTEKGKYVELRCDPISGHTALYWYRQSLGQGPEFLIYFQGTGAADDSGLPNDRFFAVRPEGSVSTLKIQRTERGDSAVYLCASSKSGGPQETQYFGPGTRLLVL.